This TCR beta chain is from a study of CD8 T cells in ankylosing spondylitis. General study findings and limits: Reports say disease-linked clones showed up significantly more in matched ankylosing spondylitis synovial fluid. Seven or eight highly homologous variants made up a TCR beta motif, and this motif appeared characteristic of ankylosing spondylitis blood. Relatively rare in peripheral blood, disease-linked clones were also CD8+.

5'-RACE, quantitative and with molecular barcodes, yielded the TCR beta libraries. Each CDR3 protein is one row after TCRdb ran MiXCR on the 5' RACE reads. The profile shows about 500,000 distinct CDR3 sequences, about 12% of them singletons. A word on this clonotype: The antigen is undetermined.

The CDR3 length is 11 residues. V lost 6 bases and J lost 8, with 10 bases in between. The V and J genes are TRBV12-3 or TRBV12-4 and TRBJ1-2; possible D gene TRBD1, 6 bases. This TCR was recovered from a male donor with ankylosing spondylitis. Material for sequencing was blood, either unsorted or a sorted T cell fraction (not recorded which). The CDR3 DNA sequence: TGTGCCAGCAGACAGGGAGAAGGCTACACCTTC. This codes for CASRQGEGYTF.